The clone carrying this TCR beta chain was counted a few times. Its target is unknown. This record belongs to a study of CD8 T cells in ankylosing spondylitis. Study conclusions and caveats: Matched ankylosing spondylitis synovial fluid reportedly showed significant enrichment of disease-linked clones.

The CDR3 consists of 19 residues. V dropped 5 bases and J dropped 0; count of bases not matched to a gene: 20. Germline V gene data show CDR1 as DFQATT and CDR2 as SNEGSKA (reference sequence). Each CDR3 protein gets one entry after TCRdb re-called the 5' RACE reads with MiXCR. The profile shows 380,000 or so distinct CDR3 sequences, about 20% of them singletons. This sequence originates from a male donor with ankylosing spondylitis or in good health (not recorded which). The chain is built from TRBV20-1 and TRBJ2-7; 9 bases are a match to TRBD2. The specimen sequenced was blood, either unsorted or a sorted T cell fraction (not recorded which). The CDR3 is CSAVSLGLAGPRSSYEQYF. As DNA, the CDR3 is TGCAGTGCTGTCTCCCTGGGGCTAGCGGGACCTAGGAGCTCCTACGAGCAGTACTTC.